Listed below are T cell receptor beta chains from one sample, sequenced in a study of OX40 agonist ivuxolimab in advanced cancers. The assay was immunoSEQ multiplex PCR, and TCRdb's table has in-frame clones only and misses some. The sample shows about 50,000 clones, 84% of them seen only once. The sequences come from CD4+ or CD8+ T cells sorted from blood, collected in a trial of the OX40 agonist ivuxolimab. These receptors were obtained from an adult with an advanced solid tumor such as melanoma, head and neck, liver or kidney cancer. Both conserved end residues are part of each CDR3. D genes are given only for firm matches. Clone sizes are given selectively: once, few, many, or a class where the clone is expanded.

v_gene	j_gene	len	d_gene	abundance	CDR3nt	CDR3aa
TRBV9	TRBJ2-6	20	NA	NA	TGTGCCAGCAGCCCACACGGCCGGGGGGCGAGGAATTCTGGGGCCAACGTCCTGACTTTC	CASSPHGRGARNSGANVLTF
TRBV14	TRBJ2-3	15	NA	NA	TGTGCCAGCAGTCAGCGCAGACCTAGCACAGATACGCAGTATTTT	CASSQRRPSTDTQYF
TRBV18	TRBJ1-2	15	NA	once	TGTGCCAGCTCACCGGGCCACTCTCTTAACTATGGCTACACCTTC	CASSPGHSLNYGYTF
TRBV7-9	TRBJ1-4	16	NA	NA	TGTGCCAGCAGCTTAGCGGGACAAGGACCCAATGAAAAACTGTTTTTT	CASSLAGQGPNEKLFF
TRBV12-1	TRBJ2-7	15	NA	NA	TGTGCCAGCACCGAACGGACTAGCGGGGCCTACGAGCAGTACTTC	CASTERTSGAYEQYF
TRBV27	TRBJ2-7	13	TRBD2	NA	TGTGCCAGCAGTCTAGCGGGGAGGTACGAGCAGTACTTC	CASSLAGRYEQYF
TRBV7-2	TRBJ1-2	12	NA	NA	TGTGCCAGCAGCTTAATGTCGAGGGGCTACACCTTC	CASSLMSRGYTF
TRBV5-8	TRBJ1-5	17	NA	NA	TGTGCCAGCAGCTTGTTCACCCTCAGTGATAGCAATCAGCCCCAGCATTTT	CASSLFTLSDSNQPQHF
TRBV7-2	TRBJ1-3	15	NA	NA	TGTGCCAGCAGCCCTCTTGGACAGCCTGGAAACACCATATATTTT	CASSPLGQPGNTIYF
TRBV6-6	TRBJ1-1	13	NA	NA	TGTGCCAGCAGCCCTGGCGTGAACACTGAAGCTTTCTTT	CASSPGVNTEAFF
TRBV2	TRBJ1-5	18	TRBD1	NA	TGTGCCAGCAGTGAATGGCGGGACAGGGGGTTGAGCAATCAGCCCCAGCATTTT	CASSEWRDRGLSNQPQHF
TRBV19	TRBJ2-1	13	NA	few	TGTGCCAGGACGATGGACGGGTACAATGAGCAGTTCTTC	CARTMDGYNEQFF
TRBV13	TRBJ1-4	14	TRBD1	NA	TGTGCCAGCAGAATAACAGGGGGCTGGGAAAAACTGTTTTTT	CASRITGGWEKLFF
TRBV19	TRBJ2-2	15	NA	few	TGTGCCAGTAAGCCGACAGGACCTAACACCGGGGAGCTGTTTTTT	CASKPTGPNTGELFF
TRBV19	TRBJ2-1	12	NA	medium-sized	TGTGCCAGTAGTATGGGCAGGGAAAATCAGTTCTTC	CASSMGRENQFF
TRBV2	TRBJ2-7	13	NA	NA	TGTGCCAGCAGCCTCTTATCGCAGGGGATACAGTACTTC	CASSLLSQGIQYF
TRBV7-9	TRBJ1-2	12	NA	NA	TGTGCCAGCAGCTTAGTAGTGGCTGGCTACACCTTC	CASSLVVAGYTF
TRBV2	TRBJ1-4	15	NA	once	TGTGCCAGCAGTGCTGGGGCAGGGATTAATGAAAAACTGTTTTTT	CASSAGAGINEKLFF
TRBV7-3	TRBJ2-1	14	TRBD1	NA	TGTGCCAGCAGCTTAGGGACAGCCTACAATGAGCAGTTCTTC	CASSLGTAYNEQFF
TRBV30	TRBJ1-1	15	TRBD1	NA	TGTGCCTGGAGTGCCGGCAGGGGGCTGGAGACTGAAGCTTTCTTT	CAWSAGRGLETEAFF
TRBV28	TRBJ2-5	11	NA	once	TGTGCCAGCAGCCAAACCCGGGGCCAGTACTTC	CASSQTRGQYF
TRBV15	TRBJ1-1	15	NA	NA	TGTGCCACCAGCAGAGATTTACGCCTCGTCACTGAAGCTTTCTTT	CATSRDLRLVTEAFF
TRBV6-6	TRBJ1-5	16	TRBD1	NA	TGTGCCAGCAGTTACCTTGGACAGGGGAAGAATCAGCCCCAGCATTTT	CASSYLGQGKNQPQHF
TRBV5-5	TRBJ2-5	18	NA	NA	TGTGCCAGCAGTCCCCGGGTGACTAGTAGGGGGGGCCAAGAGACCCAGTACTTC	CASSPRVTSRGGQETQYF
TRBV11-2	TRBJ2-5	17	TRBD2	NA	TGTGCCAGCAGGCCAATGGGGAGCGGGGGCAACCAAGAGACCCAGTACTTC	CASRPMGSGGNQETQYF
TRBV23-1	TRBJ2-7	13	TRBD2	NA	TGCGCCAGCATCCTCGGGGGGGCCTACGAGCAGTACTTC	CASILGGAYEQYF
TRBV6-1	TRBJ1-5	17	NA	NA	TGTGCCAGCAGTGGAAGGGCCAGTACGAATACTAATCAGCCCCAGCATTTT	CASSGRASTNTNQPQHF
TRBV18	TRBJ1-3	13	NA	NA	TGTGCCAGCTCACCGCTAGGGAGAAACACCATATATTTT	CASSPLGRNTIYF
TRBV7-2	TRBJ1-2	16	NA	NA	TGTGCCAGCACCTTTAGCTACACAGAGTGGCAATATGGCTACACCTTC	CASTFSYTEWQYGYTF
TRBV29-1	TRBJ1-4	13	TRBD1	NA	TGCAGCGCTGGGACAGCAACTAATGAAAAACTGTTTTTT	CSAGTATNEKLFF
TRBV5-6	TRBJ2-7	15	NA	NA	TGTGCCAGCAGCCTCGAGCGGGTTAGCTCCTACGAGCAGTACTTC	CASSLERVSSYEQYF
TRBV5-4	TRBJ1-1	15	NA	once	TGTGCCTCGACGGGGCAGGGGATAGGAAACACTGAAGCTTTCTTT	CASTGQGIGNTEAFF
TRBV5-1	TRBJ2-5	14	NA	NA	TGCGCCAGCAGCTTGGGACAAAGTGAGGAGACCCAGTACTTC	CASSLGQSEETQYF
TRBV7-9	TRBJ1-4	16	TRBD1	few	TGTGCCAGCAGCACCGGGACAGGGGGCGGATATGAAAAACTGTTTTTT	CASSTGTGGGYEKLFF
TRBV28	TRBJ1-5	14	TRBD1	NA	TGTGCCAGCAGGGGAGACAGGGCCAACCAGCCCCAGCATTTT	CASRGDRANQPQHF
TRBV7-2	TRBJ2-3	16	TRBD1	NA	TGTGCCAGCAGCTACCAAGGGGACAGCCCCACAGATACGCAGTATTTT	CASSYQGDSPTDTQYF
TRBV4-2	TRBJ2-2	19	TRBD2	NA	TGTGCCAGCAGCCAAGGCATACTAGCGGGAGAGTCGAACACCGGGGAGCTGTTTTTT	CASSQGILAGESNTGELFF
TRBV9	TRBJ1-3	20	NA	NA	TGTGCCAGCAGCGGGGACGGGAGAGGTCTCCGGTCGCTCTCTGGAAACACCATATATTTT	CASSGDGRGLRSLSGNTIYF
TRBV7-7	TRBJ2-2	14	TRBD2	NA	TGTGCTAGCACCGGACTAGGGAACACCGGGGAGCTGTTTTTT	CASTGLGNTGELFF
TRBV19	TRBJ1-5	17	NA	NA	TGTGCCAGTAGAATCCGAGTCGAGGTGGGGGGCAATCAGCCCCAGCATTTT	CASRIRVEVGGNQPQHF
TRBV7-8	TRBJ1-1	15	NA	NA	TGTGCCAGCAGACTCACGCGGGTTACGAACACTGAAGCTTTCTTT	CASRLTRVTNTEAFF
TRBV28	TRBJ2-1	16	NA	NA	TGTGCCAGCACCTCACTTCGGGGGAATCCAGACAATGAGCAGTTCTTC	CASTSLRGNPDNEQFF
TRBV2	TRBJ2-1	15	TRBD2	few	TGTGCCAGTTCATCAGGCCTAGCGGTTTGGAATGAGCAGTTCTTC	CASSSGLAVWNEQFF
TRBV2	TRBJ2-3	14	NA	NA	TGTGCCAGCAGTGGCCTTGTGAGCACAGATACGCAGTATTTT	CASSGLVSTDTQYF
TRBV28	TRBJ1-5	14	NA	NA	TGTGCCAGCAGTTTTGGGACGGCCAATCAGCCCCAGCATTTT	CASSFGTANQPQHF
TRBV2	TRBJ1-6	15	NA	NA	TGTGCCAGCAGTGAAGTGCACAGCCAAAATTCACCCCTCCACTTT	CASSEVHSQNSPLHF
TRBV6-5	TRBJ1-4	12	TRBD1	NA	TGTGCCAGCAGCCGACAGGGGGAAAAACTGTTTTTT	CASSRQGEKLFF
TRBV4-2	TRBJ2-4	16	NA	NA	TGTGCCAGCAGCCAAGGTACCAAGACCGCCAAAAACATTCAGTACTTC	CASSQGTKTAKNIQYF
TRBV25-1	TRBJ1-6	14	NA	NA	TGTGCCAGCGCCCTGGGCTCCTATAATTCACCCCTCCACTTT	CASALGSYNSPLHF
TRBV18	TRBJ2-1	15	NA	once	TGTGCCAGCTCACCACTTTCGCCAGGGGACGATGAGCAGTTCTTC	CASSPLSPGDDEQFF
TRBV7-2	TRBJ2-1	15	NA	NA	TGTGCCAGCAGCTCTCTCGGGAGAGGAAGCAATGAGCAGTTCTTC	CASSSLGRGSNEQFF
TRBV5-1	TRBJ2-1	12	TRBD1	NA	TGCGCCAGCAGCTACGACAGGGGGGTATTGTTCTTC	CASSYDRGVLFF
TRBV6-1	TRBJ2-3	14	NA	NA	TGTTGTTCGCTTGAGTTATTCGGCACAGATACGCAGTATTTT	CCSLELFGTDTQYF
TRBV27	TRBJ2-1	14	NA	once	TGTGCCAGCAGTACCCGACAGTCCTACAATGAGCAGTTCTTC	CASSTRQSYNEQFF
TRBV15	TRBJ2-5	13	NA	NA	TGTGCCACCAGCCTCGGCGTTCAAGAGACCCAGTACTTC	CATSLGVQETQYF
TRBV9	TRBJ2-5	15	TRBD2	NA	TGTGCCAGCAGCGCCAGCGGGGGGGCCCGGGAGACCCAGTACTTC	CASSASGGARETQYF
TRBV6-5	TRBJ1-6	14	NA	NA	TGTGCCAGCCCTCTGTGGGGGGAGCGTTCACCCCTCCACTTT	CASPLWGERSPLHF
TRBV27	TRBJ2-2	16	TRBD2	NA	TGTGCCAGCAGTTTTGCTAGCGGGTGGAACACCGGGGAGCTGTTTTTT	CASSFASGWNTGELFF
TRBV19	TRBJ1-1	13	TRBD1	NA	TGTGCCAGTAATGGACAGGGGTTCACTGAAGCTTTCTTT	CASNGQGFTEAFF